This T cell receptor beta chain was found in a study of T cell repertoires in cytomegalovirus infection. Turning to the study itself: CMV infection plus the matching HLA type was flagged by public TCR beta signatures.

TCRdb ran MiXCR on the reads and lists one entry per CDR3 protein. Of approximately 100,000 distinct CDR3 sequences listed, about 30% are singletons. In this sample, this clonotype turned up many times. Its antigen is still unknown. This CDR3 region has 15 residues. Per the germline V gene, CDR1 is MDHEN and CDR2 is SYDVKM. The V and J ends lost 2 bases and 7 bases respectively, with 14 bases between them. The material sequenced was CD8+ T cells from cultured PBMCs, taken from culture after CMV antigen stimulation. The clonotype comes from a human donor in good health (CMV status not recorded). Some clones in this sample may be carry-over from other donors' samples. The gene calls are TRBV28 and TRBJ1-4, with D uncertain. The CDR3 protein is CASSLLWDIGEKLFF. The CDR3 DNA sequence: TGTGCCAGCAGTTTACTGTGGGATATTGGTGAAAAACTGTTTTTT.